Given below is one TCR beta chain in context. Its antigen is not identified. The entry originates in a study of a mutant IDH1 vaccine in newly diagnosed glioma. Study context: Most had both radiotherapy and temozolomide beforehand; others had only one.

This CDR3 comprises 15 residues. The ends lost 5 bases at V and 0 bases at J; junction bases unmatched: 4. Germline CDR1 is LNHDA and CDR2 is SQIVND (reference sequence). Noted time point: week 23, last vaccination. What each vaccine dose contained was 300 ug of mutant IDH1 20-mer peptide, accompanied by topical imiquimod. New WHO grade 3 or 4 astrocytomas that were IDH1-mutant and ATRX-lost had been found in donors. The repertoire was sequenced with immunoSEQ multiplex PCR; TCRdb's copy has only in-frame clones and lacks some. The profile shows 45,000 to 65,000 clones, about three quarters of them singletons.

The sequence was collected from a woman in her thirties or forties with glioma. Some clones in this sample may be carry-over from other donors' samples. The source material was PBMCs, sampled from a glioma patient whose treatment included an IDH1 peptide vaccine. The rearrangement uses TRBV19 and TRBJ2-3; 8 positions agree with TRBD2. The CDR3 here is CASSPRGVSTDTQYF. Written as DNA, the CDR3 is TGTGCCAGTAGTCCGCGGGGGGTCAGCACAGATACGCAGTATTTT.